These T cell receptor beta chains were read from a single sample in a study of neurological immune-mediated disorders. TCRdb itself ran the 5' RACE reads through MiXCR, one entry per CDR3 protein. The sample yields 70,000 or so distinct CDR3 sequences, 4% to 6% seen once. The sample taken for sequencing was PBMCs. These receptor sequences come from a woman aged 30 to 39 with multiple sclerosis. Each CDR3 is given with its conserved first and last residue. The order of the fields is J gene, clone size, D gene, CDR3 length, V gene, CDR3 DNA, CDR3 protein. The D gene is left open where the match is weak. Clone size appears in some rows only: once, few, many, or a class for an expanded clone.

>TRBJ2-5|many|NA|14|TRBV9
TGTGCCAGCAGCGGGGGCCAATTCGTGGAGACCCAGTACTTC
CASSGGQFVETQYF
>TRBJ1-1|many|NA|13|TRBV12-3/TRBV12-4
TGTGCCAGCAGAACCTCAGGGGCCCCTGAAGCTTTCTTT
CASRTSGAPEAFF
>TRBJ2-7|NA|NA|14|TRBV27
TGTGCCAGCAGTCTCCGCAACCAACAGAGCGAGCAGTACTTC
CASSLRNQQSEQYF
>TRBJ2-3|many|TRBD2|18|TRBV20-1
TGCAGTGCTAGGGATCCGGGACTAGCGGGGGGCCGCACAGATACGCAGTATTTT
CSARDPGLAGGRTDTQYF
>TRBJ2-5|NA|NA|14|TRBV12-3/TRBV12-4
TGTGCCAGCAGTACAGGGACTATACAAGAGACCCAGTACTTC
CASSTGTIQETQYF
>TRBJ2-2|many|TRBD1|14|TRBV5-1
TGCGCCAGCAGCGAAACAGGGGGCACCGGGGAGCTGTTTTTT
CASSETGGTGELFF
>TRBJ1-2|NA|NA|13|TRBV20-1
TGCAGTGCCTTCACCGGGACCGTCTATGGCTACACCTTC
CSAFTGTVYGYTF
>TRBJ2-1|many|NA|15|TRBV5-1
TGCGCCAGCAGTTCGGAGGTGAGCTCCTACAATGAGCAGTTCTTC
CASSSEVSSYNEQFF
>TRBJ2-1|many|NA|15|TRBV20-1
TGCAGTGCTAGCGAAATACGGGACCCCCACAATGAGCAGTTCTTC
CSASEIRDPHNEQFF
>TRBJ1-2|many|TRBD1|13|TRBV7-9
TGTGCCAGCACCGAGACAGGGTCCCAGGGCTACACCTTC
CASTETGSQGYTF
>TRBJ1-5|many|NA|15|TRBV5-1
TGCGCCAGCAGCTTCATCGGGGGGTTGAATCAGCCCCAGCATTTT
CASSFIGGLNQPQHF
>TRBJ2-6|many|NA|16|TRBV12-3/TRBV12-4
TGTGCCAGCAGTCCACCCGGGCCAGCTGGGGCCAACGTCCTGACTTTC
CASSPPGPAGANVLTF
>TRBJ1-4|many|NA|17|TRBV28
TGTGCCAGCAGTTTATTCGGAAGACAGAGACCTAATGAAAAACTGTTTTTT
CASSLFGRQRPNEKLFF
>TRBJ2-5|many|NA|14|TRBV7-2
TGTGCCAGCAGCTTAGCCCCACTCCAAGAGACCCAGTACTTC
CASSLAPLQETQYF
>TRBJ2-1|few|NA|15|TRBV24-1
TGTGCCACCAGTGATCTGAGAGGAGGGGTCAATGAGCAGTTCTTC
CATSDLRGGVNEQFF
>TRBJ1-2|NA|NA|16|TRBV12-3/TRBV12-4
TGTGCCAGCAGTTTTTCCGACCGGCTCGGTCTTAACGGCTACACCTTC
CASSFSDRLGLNGYTF
>TRBJ1-4|NA|NA|13|TRBV29-1
TGCAGCGTTGGAGGGACTACTAATGAAAAACTGTTTTTT
CSVGGTTNEKLFF
>TRBJ2-1|few|TRBD2|15|TRBV9
TGTGCCAGCAGCGCTAGCGGGGGGAAATACAATGAGCAGTTCTTC
CASSASGGKYNEQFF
>TRBJ2-3|few|NA|13|TRBV20-1
TGCAGTGCGGACGGATGGCACCCAGATACGCAGTATTTT
CSADGWHPDTQYF
>TRBJ1-1|many|NA|15|TRBV6-5
TGTGCCAGCAGTCCGATCGAGACCATGAACACTGAAGCTTTCTTT
CASSPIETMNTEAFF
>TRBJ1-6|NA|NA|14|TRBV7-2
TGTGCCAGCAGCGGCATTGCAACTAATTCACCCCTCCACTTT
CASSGIATNSPLHF
>TRBJ1-1|many|NA|14|TRBV5-1
TGCGCCAGCAGCGGACCCGGCACAAACACTGAAGCTTTCTTT
CASSGPGTNTEAFF
>TRBJ2-2|many|NA|11|TRBV20-1
TGCAGTGCTAGAAGCGCTAGGGAGCTGTTTTTT
CSARSARELFF
>TRBJ2-3|many|TRBD1|12|TRBV5-1
TGCGCCAGCAGCCTTGGACAGGGAGGGCAGTATTTT
CASSLGQGGQYF
>TRBJ2-7|many|TRBD1|14|TRBV20-1
TGCAGTGCTAGACCAGGACAGGTTCCCTACGAGCAGTACTTC
CSARPGQVPYEQYF
>TRBJ1-5|many|NA|14|TRBV20-1
TGCAGTGCTCCCTTTCGTGGGAGCAATCAGCCCCAGAATTTT
CSAPFRGSNQPQNF
>TRBJ2-1|many|NA|14|TRBV5-6
TGTGCCAGCAGCTTGGGACAGTACTACAATGAGCAGTTCTTC
CASSLGQYYNEQFF
>TRBJ2-1|many|TRBD2|14|TRBV28
TGTGCCAGCAGTCCCCTACTAGCGGCCAATGAGCAGTTCTTC
CASSPLLAANEQFF
>TRBJ1-6|NA|NA|15|TRBV5-1
TGCGCCAGCAGCGGGACGGCAGCTAGCAATTCACCCCTCAACTTT
CASSGTAASNSPLNF
>TRBJ1-5|few|NA|13|TRBV13
TGTGCCAGCAGCTTAGGGGGGTATCAGCCCCAGAATTTT
CASSLGGYQPQNF
>TRBJ2-2|NA|NA|10|TRBV5-5
TGTGCCAGCAGCTTAGGGGAGCTGTTTTTT
CASSLGELFF